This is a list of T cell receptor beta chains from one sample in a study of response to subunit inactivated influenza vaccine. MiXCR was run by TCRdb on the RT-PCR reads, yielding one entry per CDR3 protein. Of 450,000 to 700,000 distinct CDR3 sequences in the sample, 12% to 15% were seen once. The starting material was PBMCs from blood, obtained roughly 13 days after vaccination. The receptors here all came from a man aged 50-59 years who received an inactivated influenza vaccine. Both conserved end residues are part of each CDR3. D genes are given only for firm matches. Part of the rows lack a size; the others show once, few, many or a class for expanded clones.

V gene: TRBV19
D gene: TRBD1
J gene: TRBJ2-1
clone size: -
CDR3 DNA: TGTGCCAGCAAGATCCGGGACAGTTATTACAATGAGCAGTTCTTC
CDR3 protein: CASKIRDSYYNEQFF

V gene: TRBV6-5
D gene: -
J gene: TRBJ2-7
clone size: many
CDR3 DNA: TGTGCCAGCACAAGAGGGTACGAGCAGTACTTC
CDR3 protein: CASTRGYEQYF

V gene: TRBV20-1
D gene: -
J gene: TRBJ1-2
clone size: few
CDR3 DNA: TGCAGTGCTCGGGATGCCCTAAACGTCGGCTACACCTTC
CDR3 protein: CSARDALNVGYTF

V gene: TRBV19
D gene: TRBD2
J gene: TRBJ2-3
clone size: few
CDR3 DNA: TGTGCCAGTACCAGGGGACTAGCGGGGTTGAAGAGCACAGATACGCAGTATTTT
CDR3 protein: CASTRGLAGLKSTDTQYF

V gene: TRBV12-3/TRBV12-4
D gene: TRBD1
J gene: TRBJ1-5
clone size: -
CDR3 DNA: TGTGCCAGCAGTTTCACCACAGGGGGGTTTCAGCCCCAGCATTTT
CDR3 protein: CASSFTTGGFQPQHF

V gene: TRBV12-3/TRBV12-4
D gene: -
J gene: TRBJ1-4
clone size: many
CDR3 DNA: TGTGCCAGCAGTCGCACAGCAGGAACTAATGAAAAACTGTTTTTT
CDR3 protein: CASSRTAGTNEKLFF

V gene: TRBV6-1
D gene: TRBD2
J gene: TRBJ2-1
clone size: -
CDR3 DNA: TGTGCCAGCAGTGCCCCGGGACTAGCGGGAGGGGGTGAGCAGTTCTTC
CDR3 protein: CASSAPGLAGGGEQFF

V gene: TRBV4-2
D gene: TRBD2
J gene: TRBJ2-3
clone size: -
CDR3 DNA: TGTGCCAGCAGCCCCTGGGCTAGCGGGAGCACAGATACGCAGTATTTT
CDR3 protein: CASSPWASGSTDTQYF

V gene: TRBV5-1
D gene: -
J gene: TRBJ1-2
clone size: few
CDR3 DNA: TGCGCCAGCAGAGCGGGGGTCGGGCCGGTCTATGGCTACACCTTC
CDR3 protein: CASRAGVGPVYGYTF

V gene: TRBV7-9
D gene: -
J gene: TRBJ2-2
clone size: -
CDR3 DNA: TGTGCCAGTCTCGGGATGGGGAACACCGGGGAGCTGTTTTTT
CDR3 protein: CASLGMGNTGELFF

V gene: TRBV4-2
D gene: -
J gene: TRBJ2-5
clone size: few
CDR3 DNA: TGTGCCAGCAGCCAAGAAATAGGGATGGGGCAAGAGACCCAGTACTTC
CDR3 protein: CASSQEIGMGQETQYF

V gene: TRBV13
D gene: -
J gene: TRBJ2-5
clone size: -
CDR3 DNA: TGTGCCAGCAGCTTAGGGTACAGGAGAGAGACCCAGTACTTC
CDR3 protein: CASSLGYRRETQYF

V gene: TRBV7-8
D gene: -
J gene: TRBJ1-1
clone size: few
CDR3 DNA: TGTGCCAGCAGCTTAGGCGGCAGGGAGAACACTGAAGCTTTCTTT
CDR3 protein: CASSLGGRENTEAFF

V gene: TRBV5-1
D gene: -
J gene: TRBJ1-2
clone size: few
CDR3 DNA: TGCGCCAGCAGTAAGGGAGGGGGAGAAGGCTACTATGGCTACACCTTC
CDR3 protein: CASSKGGGEGYYGYTF

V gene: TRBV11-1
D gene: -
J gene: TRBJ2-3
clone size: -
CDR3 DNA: TGTGCCAGCAGCTTAGGGAGGAGTGCTAGCCGGTTGGCAGATACGCAGTATTTT
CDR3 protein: CASSLGRSASRLADTQYF

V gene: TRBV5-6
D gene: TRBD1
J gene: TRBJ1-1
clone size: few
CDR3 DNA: TGTGCCAGCAGCTTGTTAGGCGGTCAGGGGGACACTGAAGCTTTCTTT
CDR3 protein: CASSLLGGQGDTEAFF

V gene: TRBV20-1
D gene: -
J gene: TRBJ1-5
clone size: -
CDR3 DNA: TGCAGTGCTAGTTCGGGGGGGAGCAATCAGCCCCAGCATTTT
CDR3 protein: CSASSGGSNQPQHF

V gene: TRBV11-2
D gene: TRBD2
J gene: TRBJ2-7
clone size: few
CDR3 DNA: TGTGCCAGCAGCTTAGAGTTTTTGGGACTAGCGGGGTTCCCGACCTACGAGCAGTACTTC
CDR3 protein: CASSLEFLGLAGFPTYEQYF

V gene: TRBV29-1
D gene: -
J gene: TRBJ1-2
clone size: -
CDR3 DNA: TGCAGCGTTGCGGGCGGTATTAACTATGGCTACACCTTC
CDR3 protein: CSVAGGINYGYTF

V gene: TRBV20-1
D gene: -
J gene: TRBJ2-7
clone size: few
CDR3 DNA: TGCAGTGCTAGTCTAGGCGGGTCGTCCTCCTACGAGCAGTACTTC
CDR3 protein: CSASLGGSSSYEQYF

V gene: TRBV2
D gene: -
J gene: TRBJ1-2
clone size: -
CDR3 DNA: TGTGCCAGCAGGATAAGCGGCTACACCTTC
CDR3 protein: CASRISGYTF

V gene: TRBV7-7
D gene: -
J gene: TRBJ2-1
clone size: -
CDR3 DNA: TGTGCTAGCAGCCTACAGGGTAGCCATGAGCAGTTCTTC
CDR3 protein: CASSLQGSHEQFF

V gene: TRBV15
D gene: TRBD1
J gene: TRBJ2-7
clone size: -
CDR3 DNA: TGTGCCACCAGCAGGGACAGGGGCGCGTCCGAGCAGTACTTC
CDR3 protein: CATSRDRGASEQYF

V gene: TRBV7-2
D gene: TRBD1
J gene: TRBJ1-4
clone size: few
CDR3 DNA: TGTGCCAGCAGGAAAGACAGGGGAGGAGAAAAACTGTTTTTT
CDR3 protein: CASRKDRGGEKLFF

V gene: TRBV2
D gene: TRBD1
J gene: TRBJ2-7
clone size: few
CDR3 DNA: TGTGCCAGCAGTGAAGCCTTGACAGGGGGTCGCTACGAGCAGTACTTC
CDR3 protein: CASSEALTGGRYEQYF

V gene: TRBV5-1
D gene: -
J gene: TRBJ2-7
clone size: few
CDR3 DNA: TGCGCCAGCAGCCGTGGACAGAGGGCCTACGAGCAGTACTTC
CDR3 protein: CASSRGQRAYEQYF

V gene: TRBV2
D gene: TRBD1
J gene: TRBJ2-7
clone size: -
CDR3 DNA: TGTGCCAGCAACCGGGACAGACCTATTAGCTCCTACGAGCAGTACTTC
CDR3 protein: CASNRDRPISSYEQYF

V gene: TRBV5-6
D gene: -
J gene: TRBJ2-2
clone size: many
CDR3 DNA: TGTGCCAGCAGCTTCAGGGATACGAACACCGGGGAGCTGTTTTTT
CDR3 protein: CASSFRDTNTGELFF

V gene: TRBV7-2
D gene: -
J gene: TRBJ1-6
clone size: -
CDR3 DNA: TGTGCCAGCAGCTTCCAATTGAGCTTGCATTCACCCCTCCACTTT
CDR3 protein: CASSFQLSLHSPLHF

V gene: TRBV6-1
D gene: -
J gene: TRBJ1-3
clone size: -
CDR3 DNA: TGTGCCAGCAGCCCCGGGTCGGGACCGTTAAACACCATATATTTT
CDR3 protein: CASSPGSGPLNTIYF

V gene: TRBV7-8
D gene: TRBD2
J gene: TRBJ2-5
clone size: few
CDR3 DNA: TGTGCCAGCAGCCCCTCCTCGCGCCTAGACGGGGGGGAGACCCAGTACTTC
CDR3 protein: CASSPSSRLDGGETQYF

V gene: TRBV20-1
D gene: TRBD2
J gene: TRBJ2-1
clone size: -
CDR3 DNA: TGCAGTGCTAGACAGAGTGGGGGGGGGTACAATGAGCAGTTCTTC
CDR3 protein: CSARQSGGGYNEQFF

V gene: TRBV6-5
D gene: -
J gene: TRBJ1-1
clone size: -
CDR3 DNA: TGTGCCAGCAGTTACACTCAGGCTTTGTACACTGAAGCTTTCTTT
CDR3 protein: CASSYTQALYTEAFF

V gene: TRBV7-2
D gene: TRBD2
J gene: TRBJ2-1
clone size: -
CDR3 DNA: TGTGCCAGCAGTTATCGGACTAGCGGGGTAGCGTTCTTC
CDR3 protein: CASSYRTSGVAFF

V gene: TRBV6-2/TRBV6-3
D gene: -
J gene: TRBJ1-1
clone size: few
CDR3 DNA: TGTGCCAGCAGGATGCCTAACACTGAAGCTTTCTTT
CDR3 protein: CASRMPNTEAFF

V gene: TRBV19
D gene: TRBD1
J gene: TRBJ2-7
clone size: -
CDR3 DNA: TGTGCCAGTAGCAGGGGGCCGCCCTACGAGCAGTACTTC
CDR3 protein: CASSRGPPYEQYF

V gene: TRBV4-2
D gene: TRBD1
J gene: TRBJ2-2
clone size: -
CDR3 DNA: TGTGCCAGCAGCTACCGGACAGGGGGGCGGACCGGGGAGCTGTTTTTT
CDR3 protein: CASSYRTGGRTGELFF

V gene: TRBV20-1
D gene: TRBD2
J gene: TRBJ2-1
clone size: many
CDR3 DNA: TGCAGTGCTGTTAGCGGGAGTAGCGATGGTGAGCAGTTCTTC
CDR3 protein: CSAVSGSSDGEQFF

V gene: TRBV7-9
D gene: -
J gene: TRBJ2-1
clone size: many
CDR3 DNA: TGTGCCAGCAGCTCATACCGGGGTAACAATGAGCAGTTCTTC
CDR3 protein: CASSSYRGNNEQFF

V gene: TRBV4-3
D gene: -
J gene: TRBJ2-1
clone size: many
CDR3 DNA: TGCGCCAGCAGCCAAGGTATGGATGAGCAGTTCTTC
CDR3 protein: CASSQGMDEQFF

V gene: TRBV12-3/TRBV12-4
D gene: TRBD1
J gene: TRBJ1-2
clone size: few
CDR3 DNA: TGTGCCAGCAGCCCTACGACAGGGTGGACGTATGGCTACACCTTC
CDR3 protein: CASSPTTGWTYGYTF

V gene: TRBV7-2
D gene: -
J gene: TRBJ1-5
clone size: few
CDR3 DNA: TGTGCCAGCAGCTTAGAGGTCTACAATCAGCCCCAGCATTTT
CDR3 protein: CASSLEVYNQPQHF

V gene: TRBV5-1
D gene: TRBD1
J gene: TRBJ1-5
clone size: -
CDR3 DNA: TGCGCCAGCAGCTTGGGGCAGGGGGAAGGGCCCCAGCATTTT
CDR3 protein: CASSLGQGEGPQHF

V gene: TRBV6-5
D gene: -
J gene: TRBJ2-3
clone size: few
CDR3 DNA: TGTGCCAGCAGTTACGGGCTAGCCCTTACAGATACGCAGTATTTT
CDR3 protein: CASSYGLALTDTQYF

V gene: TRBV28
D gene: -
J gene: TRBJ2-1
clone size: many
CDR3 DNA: TGTGCCAGCAGTTTAGGACTACTGGGTCATGAGCAGTTCTTC
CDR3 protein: CASSLGLLGHEQFF

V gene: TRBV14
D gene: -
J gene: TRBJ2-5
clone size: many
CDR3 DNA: TGTGCCAGCAGCCAAGGGGGCTGGTACCAAGAGACCCAGTACTTC
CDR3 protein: CASSQGGWYQETQYF

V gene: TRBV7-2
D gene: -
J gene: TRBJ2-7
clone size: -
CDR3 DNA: TGTGCCAGCAGCTTAGTCGCGGGGGCCAACTACGAGCAGTACTTC
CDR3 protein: CASSLVAGANYEQYF

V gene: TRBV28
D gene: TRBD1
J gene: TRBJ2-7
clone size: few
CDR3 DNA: TGTGCCAGCAGGTGGACAGGGTCAAGAGAGCAGTACTTC
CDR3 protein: CASRWTGSREQYF

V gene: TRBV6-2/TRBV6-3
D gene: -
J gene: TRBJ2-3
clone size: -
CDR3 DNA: TGTGCCAGCAGGACTAGGGCGGGAGATACGCAGTATTTT
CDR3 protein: CASRTRAGDTQYF

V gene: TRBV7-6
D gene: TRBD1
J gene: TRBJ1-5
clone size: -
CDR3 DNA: TGTGCCAGCAGCTTAGCCCTACGACAGGGACACAATCAGCCCCAGCATTTT
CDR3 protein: CASSLALRQGHNQPQHF

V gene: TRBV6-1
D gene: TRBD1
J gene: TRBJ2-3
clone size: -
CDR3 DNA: TGTGCCAGCAGATCGGGACAGAGGGTTCCTAGCACAGATACGCAGTATTTT
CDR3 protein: CASRSGQRVPSTDTQYF

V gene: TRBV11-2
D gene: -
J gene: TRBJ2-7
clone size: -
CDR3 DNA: TGTGCCAGCAGTACCATCCGGGGCCGCCAGAATACCTACGAGCAGTACTTC
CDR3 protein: CASSTIRGRQNTYEQYF

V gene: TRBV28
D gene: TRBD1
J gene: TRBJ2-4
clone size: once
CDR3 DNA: TGTGCCAGCAGTTTAATCGGGACAGGCGAAAACATTCAGTACTTC
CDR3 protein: CASSLIGTGENIQYF

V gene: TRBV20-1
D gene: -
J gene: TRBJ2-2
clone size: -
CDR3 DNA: TGCAGTGCTGCAAACAGGGCTAGATACACCGGGGAGCTGTTTTTT
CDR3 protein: CSAANRARYTGELFF

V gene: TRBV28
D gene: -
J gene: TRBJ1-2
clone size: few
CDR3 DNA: TGTGCCAGCAGAATCCAGGGTAGGGATGGCTACACCTTC
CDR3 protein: CASRIQGRDGYTF

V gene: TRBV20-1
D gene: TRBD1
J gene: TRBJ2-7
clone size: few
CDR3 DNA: TGCAGTGCTATAAGTACGGGACAGGGATTGTACGAGCAGTACTTC
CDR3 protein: CSAISTGQGLYEQYF